A selection of T cell receptor beta chains follows, all from one sample in a study of T-cell memory formation after mild COVID-19. From the 5' RACE reads, TCRdb called clonotypes with MiXCR, one entry per CDR3 protein. Counted here are some 320,000 distinct CDR3 sequences, 14% occurring once; the ten biggest clones make up roughly a fifth. Source material: PBMCs or a T cell subset sorted from them (not recorded which). These receptors were collected from a man between 18 and 35 years old who had mild COVID-19 (a few samples of this study predate the infection). Cell type and time point are not known. The CDR3 runs from the conserved cysteine through the conserved F or W. D genes are given only for firm matches. Clone size is shown for a subset of rows, as once, few, many or a class of expanded clone.

size,D,J,V,CDR3,DNA
few,TRBD1,TRBJ1-3,TRBV10-3,CAISGSTGGSSGNTIYF,TGTGCCATCAGTGGTTCAACAGGGGGTAGCTCTGGAAACACCATATATTTT
few,-,TRBJ1-6,TRBV30,CAWGSIGNSPLHF,TGTGCCTGGGGTTCTATAGGGAATTCACCCCTCCACTTT
-,-,TRBJ1-6,TRBV7-9,CASTNSRDSPLPLHF,TGTGCCAGCACCAATAGCCGGGACTCCCCGTTGCCCCTCCACTTT
-,TRBD1,TRBJ2-1,TRBV7-3,CASSQGDSTPEGQFF,TGTGCCAGCAGCCAAGGGGACAGTACCCCCGAAGGTCAGTTCTTC
-,-,TRBJ2-6,TRBV5-6,CASSFLGGANVLTF,TGTGCCAGCAGCTTTCTAGGGGGGGCCAACGTCCTGACTTTC
few,TRBD2,TRBJ2-3,TRBV7-2,CASSFSGAATDTQYF,TGTGCCAGCAGCTTTAGCGGGGCGGCCACAGATACGCAGTATTTT
few,-,TRBJ2-6,TRBV5-1,CASSLRDTSGANVLTF,TGCGCCAGCAGCTTGAGGGACACCTCTGGGGCCAACGTCCTGACTTTC
-,-,TRBJ2-2,TRBV2,CASSMDRNTGELFF,TGTGCCAGCAGTATGGACAGGAACACCGGGGAGCTGTTTTTT
few,-,TRBJ1-2,TRBV9,CASSVDPEGYGYTF,TGTGCCAGCAGCGTAGATCCGGAGGGCTATGGCTACACCTTC
few,TRBD2,TRBJ2-3,TRBV7-3,CASSRGGRTDTQYF,TGTGCCAGCAGTCGGGGGGGCCGGACAGATACGCAGTATTTT
-,TRBD2,TRBJ2-1,TRBV3-1,CASSQDFRSSGGSSYNEQFF,TGTGCCAGCAGCCAAGATTTTAGGTCTAGCGGGGGGAGCTCCTACAATGAGCAGTTCTTC
-,-,TRBJ2-1,TRBV7-9,CASRTGTNEQFF,TGTGCCAGCAGAACCGGGACCAATGAGCAGTTCTTC
-,-,TRBJ1-5,TRBV12-3/TRBV12-4,CASIGEYSNQPQHF,TGTGCCAGCATAGGGGAGTATAGTAATCAGCCCCAGCATTTT
-,TRBD2,TRBJ2-1,TRBV12-3/TRBV12-4,CASSQLAAAYNEQFF,TGTGCCAGCAGTCAGCTAGCGGCAGCCTACAATGAGCAGTTCTTC
few,-,TRBJ1-5,TRBV2,CASGAQVDQGPQHF,TGTGCCAGCGGGGCGCAGGTCGATCAGGGGCCCCAGCATTTT
-,TRBD2,TRBJ2-1,TRBV9,CASSARGGVSYNEQFF,TGTGCCAGCAGCGCCCGGGGGGGTGTATCCTACAATGAGCAGTTCTTC
few,-,TRBJ1-4,TRBV12-3/TRBV12-4,CASSFSVQGRKLFF,TGTGCCAGCAGTTTCTCTGTCCAAGGTCGAAAACTGTTTTTT
-,-,TRBJ2-6,TRBV29-1,CSVVLNSGANVLTF,TGCAGCGTTGTACTGAACTCTGGGGCCAACGTCCTGACTTTC
-,TRBD1,TRBJ1-5,TRBV30,CAWSVIRDSSTSSNQPQHF,TGTGCCTGGAGTGTAATCCGGGACAGTTCCACGAGCAGCAATCAGCCCCAGCATTTT
-,TRBD1,TRBJ2-7,TRBV7-9,CASSFAGQGHSEQYF,TGTGCCAGCAGCTTCGCGGGACAGGGACATAGCGAGCAGTACTTC
-,TRBD1,TRBJ1-2,TRBV7-9,CASSLAGTGNYGYTF,TGTGCCAGCAGCTTAGCCGGGACAGGGAACTATGGCTACACCTTC
-,TRBD2,TRBJ2-3,TRBV20-1,CSARVLRGVSSTDTQYF,TGCAGTGCTAGAGTCCTCCGGGGGGTCTCTAGCACAGATACGCAGTATTTT
few,-,TRBJ2-7,TRBV7-9,CASSLAGLYEQYF,TGTGCCAGCAGCTTAGCAGGACTCTACGAGCAGTACTTC